Presented here are 3 T cell receptor beta chains from one specimen sequenced in a study of early T cells in non-severe SARS-CoV-2 infection. TCRdb recomputed calls from the 5' RACE reads with MiXCR, one row per CDR3 protein. The sample carries approximately 79,000 distinct CDR3 sequences, roughly 12% recorded once. The specimen sequenced was whole blood. These receptors were obtained from an adult who was a healthcare worker with PCR-confirmed SARS-CoV-2 infection or an uninfected control (not recorded which).

In this sample, this clonotype turned up many times. This sequence joins TRBV11-2 and TRBJ2-3; tentatively, D is TRBD1 (6 bases). Trimming removed 4 bases at V and 6 bases at J, with 17 bases between. CDR1 is SGHAT, CDR2 FQNNGV, per germline. The CDR3 runs to 15 residues. The CDR3 spells CASSSKTGLVDTQYF. In DNA form, the CDR3 reads TGTGCCAGCAGCTCAAAAACAGGGTTGGTGGATACGCAGTATTTT.

This clonotype was detected a few times. The rearrangement uses TRBV4-3 and TRBJ2-5; a possible D gene is TRBD2 (5 bases). Germline V gene lookup returns CDR1 LGHNA and CDR2 YSLEER. The CDR3 totals 13 residues. Trimming took 3 bases from V and 5 from J, leaving 10 bases between them. CDR3 sequence: CASSQRARETQYF. The CDR3 nucleotides read TGCGCCAGCAGCCAGAGGGCTCGGGAGACCCAGTACTTC.

Of note for this clonotype: At one end, the junction sequence differs from germline, possibly due to a read error. This rearrangement joins TRBV3-1 to TRBJ2-1; D is unresolved. The CDR3 covers 12 residues. Germline V gives CDR1 LGHDT, CDR2 YNNKEL (reference sequence). CDR3 sequence: CVSSPANNEQFF. In nucleotides, the CDR3 is TGTGTCAGCAGCCCGGCTAACAATGAGCAGTTCTTC.